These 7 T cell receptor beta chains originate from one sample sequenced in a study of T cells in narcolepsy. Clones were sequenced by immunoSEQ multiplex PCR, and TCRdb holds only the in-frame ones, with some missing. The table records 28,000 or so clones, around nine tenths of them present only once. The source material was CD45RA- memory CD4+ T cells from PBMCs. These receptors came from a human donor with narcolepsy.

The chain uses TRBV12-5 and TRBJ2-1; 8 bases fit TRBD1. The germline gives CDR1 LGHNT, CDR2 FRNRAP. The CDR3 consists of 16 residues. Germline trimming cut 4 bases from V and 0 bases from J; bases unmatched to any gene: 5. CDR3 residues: CASGSGTGSSYNEQFF. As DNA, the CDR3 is TGTGCTAGTGGTTCCGGGACAGGAAGCTCCTACAATGAGCAGTTCTTC.

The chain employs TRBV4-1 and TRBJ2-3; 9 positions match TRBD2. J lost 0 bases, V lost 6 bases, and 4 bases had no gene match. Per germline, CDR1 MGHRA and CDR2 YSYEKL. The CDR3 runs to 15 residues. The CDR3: CASSGGGVSTDTQYF. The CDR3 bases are TGCGCCAGCAGTGGCGGGGGGGTGAGCACAGATACGCAGTATTTT.

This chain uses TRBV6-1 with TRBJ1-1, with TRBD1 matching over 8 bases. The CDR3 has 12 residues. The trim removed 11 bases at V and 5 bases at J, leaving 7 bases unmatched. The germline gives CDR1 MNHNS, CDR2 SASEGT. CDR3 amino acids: CAGGTGWTEAFF. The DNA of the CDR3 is TGTGCCGGAGGGACAGGATGGACTGAAGCTTTCTTT.

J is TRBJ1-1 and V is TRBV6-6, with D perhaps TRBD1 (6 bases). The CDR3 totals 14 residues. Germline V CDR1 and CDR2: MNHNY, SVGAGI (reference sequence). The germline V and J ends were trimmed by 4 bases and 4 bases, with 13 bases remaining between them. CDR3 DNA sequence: TGTGCCAGCAGTTTACAGGGAGTGGCCACTGAAGCTTTCTTT. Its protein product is CASSLQGVATEAFF.

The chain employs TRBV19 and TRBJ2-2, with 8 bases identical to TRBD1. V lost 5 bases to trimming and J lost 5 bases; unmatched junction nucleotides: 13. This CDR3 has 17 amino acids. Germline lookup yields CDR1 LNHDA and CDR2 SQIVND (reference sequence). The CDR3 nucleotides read TGTGCCAGTAGTGCTCGACAGGGGAGGAAGGATACCGGGGAGCTGTTTTTT. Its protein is CASSARQGRKDTGELFF.

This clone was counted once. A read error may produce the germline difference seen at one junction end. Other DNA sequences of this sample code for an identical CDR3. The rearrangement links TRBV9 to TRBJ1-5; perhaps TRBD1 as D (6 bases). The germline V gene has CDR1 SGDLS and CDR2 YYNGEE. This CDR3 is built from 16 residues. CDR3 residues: CASSVGDTGSNQPQHF. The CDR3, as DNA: TGTGCTAGCAGCGTAGGGGATACAGGGAGCAATCAGCCCCAGCATTTT.

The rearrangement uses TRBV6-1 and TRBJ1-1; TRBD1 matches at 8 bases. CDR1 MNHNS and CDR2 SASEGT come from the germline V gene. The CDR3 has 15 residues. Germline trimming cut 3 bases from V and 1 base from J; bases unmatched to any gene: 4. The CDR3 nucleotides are TGTGCCAGCAGTGACCAGGACAGGGCGAACACTGAAGCTTTCTTT. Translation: CASSDQDRANTEAFF.